These 13 T cell receptor beta chains were sequenced from one sample in a study of cytomegalovirus exposure and HLA in healthy donors. TCRdb keeps only in-frame clones here, not all; method: immunoSEQ multiplex PCR. The sample consists of some 86,000 clones, over 85% of them appearing once. The sample comprised PBMCs. These receptors all stem from a woman aged 25 to 39 in good health and CMV-seronegative.

This chain links TRBV4-3 with TRBJ1-6, with TRBD1 identical over 10 bases. CDR3 length: 17 amino acids. J was trimmed by 8 bases and V by 3 bases; bases with no gene match: 10. Germline V gene data show CDR1 as LGHNA and CDR2 as YSLEER. The CDR3 DNA sequence: TGCGCCAGCAGCCAGGTGACAGGGGGCCGGTTTGATTCACCCCTCCACTTT. Its protein is CASSQVTGGRFDSPLHF.

The rearrangement links TRBV6-6 to TRBJ2-5, with D maybe TRBD1 (6 bases). V was shortened by 5 bases and J by 2 bases, with 18 bases between the two germline ends. This CDR3 is built from 16 residues. Per the germline V gene, CDR1 is MNHNY and CDR2 is SVGAGI (reference sequence). This chain's CDR3 is CASSHPEGVNQETQYF. CDR3 in DNA: TGTGCCAGCAGTCACCCCGAGGGGGTAAATCAAGAGACCCAGTACTTC.

The DNA of the CDR3 is TGTGCCAGCAGCTTATCGGAGACGTCTTTCTACAATGAGCAGTTCTTC. This codes for CASSLSETSFYNEQFF. This chain uses TRBV11-2 with TRBJ2-1; D remains unclear. Germline assignment: CDR1 SGHAT and CDR2 FQNNGV. The CDR3 is made up of 16 amino acids. Trimming shortened V by 2 bases and J by 3 bases, and 14 bases separated the two germline ends. The full variable domain, rest sourced from reference TRBV11-2 and TRBJ2-1, is EAGVAQSPRYKIIEKRQSVAFWCNPISGHATLYWYQQILGQGPKLLIQFQNNGVVDDSQLPKDRFSAERLKGVDSTLKIQPAKLEDSAVYLCASSLSETSFYNEQFFGPGTRLTVL.

This rearrangement joins TRBV6-1 to TRBJ1-5, with TRBD1 as a possible D gene (6 bases). CDR3 size: 17 residues. Deletions cut 1 base from V and 0 bases from J, with 13 bases between. Germline V gene lookup returns CDR1 MNHNS and CDR2 SASEGT. The CDR3 loop is CASSEVGGGGSNQPQHF. CDR3 nucleotides: TGTGCCAGCAGTGAAGTGGGGGGCGGGGGTAGCAATCAGCCCCAGCATTTT.

The chain carries TRBV19 and TRBJ1-2; maybe TRBD1 (5 bases). This CDR3 is 13 amino acids long. The V gene's germline CDR1 is LNHDA and CDR2 SQIVND (reference sequence). The ends were cut back, 2 bases at V and 5 bases at J, with 9 bases in the middle. CDR3: CASSIKKGYGYTF. CDR3 sequence (DNA): TGTGCCAGTAGTATAAAGAAGGGGTATGGCTACACCTTC.

The CDR3 is CASSLLRASNQPQHF. DNA of the CDR3: TGTGCCAGCAGTTTATTGAGGGCGTCCAATCAGCCCCAGCATTTT. V and J are TRBV28 and TRBJ1-5; D uncertain. Germline V lookup: CDR1 MDHEN, CDR2 SYDVKM. The CDR3 extends over 15 amino acids. V lost 1 base to trimming and J lost 3 bases, with 10 bases between them.

This chain connects TRBV11-2 to TRBJ2-7; TRBD2 is a possible D gene (6 bases). V dropped 1 base and J dropped 2 bases, with 12 bases sitting between them. CDR1 is SGHAT and CDR2 is FQNNGV in the germline V gene. This CDR3 has 15 amino acids. The DNA for the CDR3 is TGTGCCAGCAGCTTAGCGCTAGCGAACCCCTACGAGCAGTACTTC. Residues: CASSLALANPYEQYF.

The chain joins TRBV5-1 to TRBJ1-1; 7 nucleotides agree with TRBD1. CDR1 and CDR2 from the germline V gene are SGHRS and YFSETQ. J was trimmed by 8 bases and V by 0 bases; bases with no gene match: 7. The CDR3 length is 14 residues. In DNA, the CDR3 is TGCGCCAGCAGCTTGGGACAGGGATCAGCGGAAGCTTTCTTT. It yields the protein CASSLGQGSAEAFF.

This chain joins TRBV30 and TRBJ2-7, with TRBD1 identical over 8 bases. V lost 2 bases to trimming and J lost 3 bases; unmatched junction nucleotides: 6. The CDR3 totals 14 residues. Per the germline V gene, CDR1 is GTSNPN and CDR2 is SVGIG (reference sequence). CDR3: CAWSFGQGNYEQYF. The CDR3 nucleotides are TGTGCCTGGAGTTTCGGACAGGGCAACTACGAGCAGTACTTC.

This clone has just a few counts. The chain carries TRBV5-1 and TRBJ2-7; no firm D call. The CDR3 totals 14 residues. CDR1 SGHRS and CDR2 YFSETQ come from the germline V gene. Trimming cost V 3 bases and J 1 base, with 11 bases left between them. In DNA, the CDR3 is TGCGCCAGCAGCTCAAATGCAGCGTCCTACGAGCAGTACTTC. Encoded protein: CASSSNAASYEQYF. Together with reference TRBV5-1 and TRBJ2-7, the CDR3 gives the full variable domain: KAGVTQTPRYLIKTRGQQVTLSCSPISGHRSVSWYQQTPGQGLQFLFEYFSETQRNKGNFPGRFSGRQFSNSRSEMNVSTLELGDSALYLCASSSNAASYEQYFGPGTRLTVT.

The chain recombines TRBV6-9 with TRBJ1-2; TRBD1 matches at 11 bases. The CDR3 contains 13 residues. V lost 8 bases to trimming and J lost 4 bases; unmatched junction nucleotides: 3. Per the germline V gene, CDR1 is MNHGY and CDR2 is SVAAGI. CDR3 nucleotide sequence: TGTGCCAGCCGGACAGGGGGCAGCTATGGCTACACCTTC. Its translation: CASRTGGSYGYTF.

The rearrangement uses TRBV7-9 and TRBJ2-7, with a possible D match to TRBD2 (6 bases). The CDR3 sequence is 13 residues long. CDR1 SEHNR and CDR2 FQNEAQ come from the germline V gene (reference sequence). Trimming pared 3 bases from V and 3 bases from J, leaving 9 bases between. The CDR3 nucleotides are TGTGCCAGCAGCTTCCAGGGACTCTACGAGCAGTACTTC. Translating it yields CASSFQGLYEQYF.

J is TRBJ2-5 and V is TRBV10-2, with TRBD2 matching over 7 bases. V was clipped by 2 bases and J by 4 bases; unmatched bases: 7. The CDR3 spans 15 residues. Per germline, CDR1 WSHSY and CDR2 SAAADI. The CDR3 sequence is CASSETGTTGETQYF. CDR3 DNA: TGCGCCAGCAGTGAGACCGGGACTACCGGAGAGACCCAGTACTTC.